Below are 31 T cell receptor beta chains sequenced from a single sample in a study of beta chain features in type 1 diabetes. Study findings and constraints: The study found moderately but significantly shorter TCRB CDR3s in all four CD4+ subsets of Type 1 diabetes patients.

Expressed TCRB transcripts got sequenced, as all isolated RNA was reverse transcribed. Sequencing was performed with immunoSEQ multiplex PCR; in TCRdb, only in-frame clones are kept and a portion is missing. This table has more than 550,000 clones, over 12% appearing once. No antigen has been identified for these receptors. Sequenced input: naive CD4+ T cells from blood. The receptors derive from a man between 18 and 35 years old with type 1 diabetes.

This clone turned up a few times. The rearrangement joins TRBV28 to TRBJ2-1; D unclear. Germline V gene lookup returns CDR1 MDHEN and CDR2 SYDVKM. This CDR3 is 17 amino acids long. V was pared by 3 bases and J by 6 bases, with 21 bases between. Here the CDR3 reads CASSFPAPRSGGNEQFF. The DNA of the CDR3 is TGTGCCAGCAGTTTCCCCGCTCCCCGGTCGGGCGGCAATGAGCAGTTCTTC.

This chain joins TRBV7-2 and TRBJ2-3; D gene uncertain. The CDR3 contains 13 residues. CDR1 is SGHTA and CDR2 is FQGNSA in the germline V gene. V dropped 5 bases and J dropped 2 bases, with 8 bases sitting between them. The CDR3 DNA reads as TGTGCCAGCAGCCATTCCTACACAGATACGCAGTATTTT. Translated, it gives CASSHSYTDTQYF.

The chain carries TRBV18 and TRBJ2-6; D is possibly TRBD1 (5 bases). CDR1 is KGHSH, CDR2 LQKENI, per germline. The CDR3 runs 17 residues. V was pared by 4 bases and J by 0 bases, with 13 bases between. CDR3 amino acids: CASSLQTASSGANVLTF. In nucleotides, the CDR3 is TGTGCCAGCTCACTTCAGACAGCCAGCTCTGGGGCCAACGTCCTGACTTTC.

The rearrangement uses TRBV7-6 and TRBJ2-7, with a tentative D call TRBD1 (5 bases). The CDR3 contains 15 residues. V was cut by 4 bases and J by 1 base, with 14 bases left in between. Germline CDR1 is SGHVS and CDR2 is FNYEAQ. The DNA for the CDR3 is TGTGCCAGCAGCTCACTACAGGACACTTCCTACGAGCAGTACTTC. Protein sequence: CASSSLQDTSYEQYF.

This chain joins TRBV4-1 and TRBJ2-1, with TRBD2 matching 12 bases. Germline V CDR1 and CDR2: MGHRA, YSYEKL. The CDR3 is 19 residues long. The V segment lost 2 bases and the J segment 2 bases; nucleotides outside the gene matches: 10. The CDR3 DNA reads as TGCGCCAGCAGCCAAACTGGGACTAGCGGGCTAACTCCCTACAATGAGCAGTTCTTC. This translates into CASSQTGTSGLTPYNEQFF.

This clone was counted only a few times. The rearrangement joins TRBV30 to TRBJ2-1; tentative D call: TRBD1 (5 bases). The CDR3 totals 15 residues. Trimming cost V 4 bases and J 4 bases, with 17 bases left between them. CDR1 and CDR2 from the germline V gene are GTSNPN and SVGIG (reference sequence). The CDR3 is CAWKPDIIVYNEQFF. CDR3 bases: TGTGCCTGGAAACCGGACATTATTGTTTACAATGAGCAGTTCTTC.

In this sample, this clone turned up a few times. The gene calls are TRBV30 and TRBJ1-1; D is ambiguous. The ends were cut back, 0 bases at V and 3 bases at J, with 8 bases in the middle. Germline values: CDR1 GTSNPN, CDR2 SVGIG (reference sequence). The length of the CDR3 is 13 residues. The CDR3 DNA sequence: TGTGCCTGGAGTGTAACCCCGGACACTGAAGCTTTCTTT. Translating it yields CAWSVTPDTEAFF.

This sequence joins TRBV2 and TRBJ2-5; D is ambiguous. Trimming cost V 4 bases and J 4 bases, with 4 bases left between them. CDR1 is SNHLY and CDR2 is FYNNEI in the germline V gene. This CDR3 comprises 11 residues. The DNA of the CDR3 is TGTGCCAGCAGTGCGCGAGAGACCCAGTACTTC. Its translation: CASSARETQYF.

The CDR3 region is CASSTSRRETQYF. In DNA form, the CDR3 reads TGTGCCAGCAGTACTAGTCGTCGAGAGACCCAGTACTTC. V is TRBV21-1 and J is TRBJ2-5; TRBD2, the D gene given by the table, was not confirmed from the DNA. TRBV21-1 is noted as a pseudogene. CDR3 size: 13 residues.

The chain links TRBV4-1 to TRBJ2-3; 7 positions match TRBD2. The CDR3 is 16 residues long. Germline CDR1 and CDR2: MGHRA and YSYEKL. Losses at the gene ends were 1 base for V and 0 bases for J; bases not matched to a gene: 4. CDR3 nucleotides: TGCGCCAGCAGCCAAGGAAATAGCGGGAGCACAGATACGCAGTATTTT. It translates to CASSQGNSGSTDTQYF.

The rearrangement uses TRBV30 and TRBJ2-1, with a possible D match to TRBD2 (5 bases). The CDR3 has 13 residues. CDR1 is GTSNPN and CDR2 is SVGIG in the germline V gene (reference sequence). V lost 1 base and J lost 9, with 13 bases in between. Here the CDR3 DNA reads TGTGCCTGGAGTGGGGATAGCGATTCTGAGCAGTTCTTC. Translation: CAWSGDSDSEQFF.

CDR3 in amino acids: CAWTRRGSAPLHF. The CDR3 nucleotides are TGTGCCTGGACCAGGCGAGGGAGTGCACCCCTCCACTTT. This sequence joins TRBV30 and TRBJ1-6; no firm D call. CDR1 is GTSNPN and CDR2 is SVGIG in the germline V gene (reference sequence). V lost 4 bases and J lost 11, with 15 bases in between. The CDR3 extends over 13 amino acids. Combining the CDR3 with reference TRBV30 and TRBJ1-6 gives the whole variable domain SQTIHQWPATLVQPVGSPLSLECTVEGTSNPNLYWYRQAAGRGLQLLFYSVGIGQISSEVPQNLSASRPQDRQFILSSKKLLLSDSGFYLCAWTRRGSAPLHFGNGTRLTVT.

The J gene is TRBJ2-7, the V gene TRBV15, with 10 bases fitting TRBD2. The germline V gene has CDR1 LNHNV and CDR2 YYDKDF (reference sequence). The CDR3 has 15 amino acids. Unmatched junction bases numbered 4, after V lost 2 bases and J lost 3 bases. The CDR3, as DNA: TGTGCCACCAGCAGATCCCTAGCGGGAGTCTACGAGCAGTACTTC. Amino acids: CATSRSLAGVYEQYF.

This chain links TRBV5-1 with TRBJ1-6; no firm D call. The CDR3 sequence is 18 residues long. V shed 0 bases and J shed 0 bases, with 13 bases lying between them. Germline V gene sequence: CDR1 SGHRS, CDR2 YFSETQ. The CDR3 DNA follows: TGCGCCAGCAGCTTGGATAGTCGGGTGAGCTCCTATAATTCACCCCTCCACTTT. Amino acid sequence: CASSLDSRVSSYNSPLHF.

J is TRBJ1-2 and V is TRBV30; D is unresolved. There are 13 residues in the CDR3. The V gene's germline CDR1 is GTSNPN and CDR2 SVGIG (reference sequence). The V gene lost 1 base and the J gene lost 8 bases, with 14 bases spanning the gap. CDR3: CAWSGGPGEGYTF. The DNA of the CDR3 is TGTGCCTGGAGTGGAGGACCCGGGGAGGGCTACACCTTC.

The chain links TRBV30 to TRBJ1-6; the D is unclear. The V gene's germline CDR1 is GTSNPN and CDR2 SVGIG (reference sequence). Between the trimmed V and J ends, which lost 3 bases and 0 bases, there was a span of 12 bases. The CDR3 has 16 residues. The CDR3 loop is CAWRPPGSSYNSPLHF. In DNA form, the CDR3 reads TGTGCCTGGAGGCCCCCGGGGAGCTCCTATAATTCACCCCTCCACTTT.

The genes are TRBV5-6 and TRBJ1-2, with D unresolved. This CDR3 spans 12 amino acids. In germline, CDR1 is SGHDT, CDR2 YYEEEE. V lost 2 bases, J lost 8 bases, and 10 bases lay in between. CDR3 residues: CASSFERRGYTF. CDR3 bases: TGTGCCAGCAGCTTTGAACGTCGGGGCTACACCTTC.

This clone was observed a few times. The chain combines TRBV25-1 with TRBJ2-6; no firm D call. Germline CDR1 MGHDK, CDR2 SYGVNS. The CDR3 is 14 residues long. V lost 5 bases to trimming and J lost 0 bases, with 5 bases between them. For the CDR3, the DNA is TGTGCCAGCAGTTATAACTCTGGGGCCAACGTCCTGACTTTC. Translating gives CASSYNSGANVLTF.

This clone appeared a few times. The chain couples TRBV5-1 to TRBJ2-3; TRBD1 matches at 8 bases. Germline V gives CDR1 SGHRS, CDR2 YFSETQ. This CDR3 is built from 15 residues. J lost 6 bases, V lost 0 bases, and 6 bases had no gene match. CDR3 DNA: TGCGCCAGCAGCTTGGGACAGGGGCCCTTGGATACGCAGTATTTT. It encodes CASSLGQGPLDTQYF.

J is TRBJ2-7 and V is TRBV9, with TRBD1 matching over 10 bases. Germline-derived CDR1 and CDR2 are SGDLS and YYNGEE. The CDR3 consists of 15 residues. V lost 4 bases to trimming and J lost 4 bases; unmatched junction nucleotides: 8. DNA for the CDR3: TGTGCCAGCAGCATTTCCGGGACAGGGGCGTACGAGCAGTACTTC. Residues: CASSISGTGAYEQYF.

V usage is TRBV2 and J usage is TRBJ2-7, with TRBD2 matching 13 bases. The CDR3 is 13 residues long. From germline, CDR1 is SNHLY and CDR2 FYNNEI. V was pared by 8 bases and J by 3 bases, with 1 base of the junction left unmatched. The CDR3 sequence is CASGTSGIYEQYF. CDR3 DNA: TGTGCCAGCGGGACTAGCGGGATCTACGAGCAGTACTTC. Full variable domain (remainder filled in from reference TRBV2 and TRBJ2-7): EPEVTQTPSHQVTQMGQEVILRCVPISNHLYFYWYRQILGQKVEFLVSFYNNEISEKSEIFDDQFSVERPDGSNFTLKIRSTKLEDSAMYFCASGTSGIYEQYFGPGTRLTVT.

This clone was detected a few times. The rearrangement links TRBV6-4 to TRBJ2-5; TRBD2 matches 13 bases. The CDR3 consists of 16 residues. From germline, CDR1 is MRHNA and CDR2 SNTAGT. V lost 6 bases to trimming and J lost 1 base; unmatched junction nucleotides: 5. DNA of the CDR3: TGTGCCAGCAGCAGAACTAGCGGGGGGGGCCAAGAGACCCAGTACTTC. It codes for CASSRTSGGGQETQYF.

This clone was recorded a few times. The chain couples TRBV18 to TRBJ2-3, with D perhaps matching TRBD1 (6 bases). Trimming cost V 3 bases and J 0 bases, with 16 bases left between them. The germline gives CDR1 KGHSH, CDR2 LQKENI. This CDR3 comprises 17 residues. The CDR3 DNA sequence: TGTGCCAGCTCACCCTATACAGGGCGCGGTAGCACAGATACGCAGTATTTT. As protein: CASSPYTGRGSTDTQYF. The variable domain in full, completed from reference TRBV18 and TRBJ2-3, reads NAGVMQNPRHLVRRRGQEARLRCSPMKGHSHVYWYRQLPEEGLKFMVYLQKENIIDESGMPKERFSAEFPKEGPSILRIQQVVRGDSAAYFCASSPYTGRGSTDTQYFGPGTRLTVL.

This clone occurred a few times. The rearrangement joins TRBV14 to TRBJ1-2, with D uncertain. This CDR3 contains 13 residues. Germline CDR1 reads SGHDN; CDR2 reads FVKESK. V was shortened by 4 bases and J by 3 bases, with 9 bases between the two germline ends. The CDR3 bases are TGTGCCAGCAGCCCAACGGGGTACTATGGCTACACCTTC. Its translation is CASSPTGYYGYTF.

The rearrangement joins TRBV6-6 to TRBJ2-2, with TRBD1 matching 9 bases. Germline CDR1 MNHNY, CDR2 SVGAGI (reference sequence). The ends lost 0 bases at V and 6 bases at J; junction bases unmatched: 2. The CDR3 is made up of 15 amino acids. CDR3 in amino acids: CASSYSRQGAGELFF. The CDR3 DNA follows: TGTGCCAGCAGTTACTCGCGACAGGGGGCCGGGGAGCTGTTTTTT.

The chain couples TRBV6-1 to TRBJ2-5, with 10 bases matching TRBD1. The CDR3 runs to 14 residues. Germline V gene data show CDR1 as MNHNS and CDR2 as SASEGT. The trim removed 5 bases at V and 5 bases at J, leaving 5 bases unmatched. The CDR3 sequence is CASSRQGAWETQYF. CDR3 sequence (DNA): TGTGCCAGCAGTCGACAGGGGGCGTGGGAGACCCAGTACTTC.

The V and J genes are TRBV28 and TRBJ2-2; no definite D call. This CDR3 region has 12 residues. Germline assignment: CDR1 MDHEN and CDR2 SYDVKM. V was pared by 3 bases and J by 7 bases, with 6 bases between. This chain's CDR3 is CASSLPGGELFF. Here the CDR3 DNA reads TGTGCCAGCAGTTTGCCGGGCGGGGAGCTGTTTTTT.

The chain is built from TRBV29-1 and TRBJ1-2; 7 positions agree with TRBD1. The junction had 4 bases not matched to a gene; V was cut back by 0 bases and J by 0 bases. Germline CDR1 SQVTM, CDR2 ANQGSEA. This CDR3 has 15 amino acids. The DNA for the CDR3 is TGCAGCGTTGAAGAGGGACAGCCAACTAACTATGGCTACACCTTC. Its protein is CSVEEGQPTNYGYTF.

This clone came up a few times. The V call is TRBV7-2, the J call TRBJ2-5; D possibly corresponds to TRBD1 (6 bases). Germline V gene sequence: CDR1 SGHTA, CDR2 FQGNSA. This CDR3 region has 15 residues. Trimming removed 3 bases from V and 3 bases from J, with 14 bases in between. CDR3 in amino acids: CASSFGRGREETQYF. As DNA, the CDR3 is TGTGCCAGCAGCTTCGGCAGGGGCAGGGAAGAGACCCAGTACTTC.

The V gene is TRBV7-3, the J gene TRBJ2-1; 7 nucleotides line up with TRBD2. Germline V lookup: CDR1 SGHTA, CDR2 FQGTGA. The CDR3 loop spans 14 amino acids. V lost 2 bases, J lost 4 bases, and 2 bases stayed unmatched. The CDR3 spells CASSLAGEYNEQFF. CDR3 bases: TGTGCCAGCAGCTTAGCGGGGGAATACAATGAGCAGTTCTTC. The whole variable domain, remainder taken from reference TRBV7-3 and TRBJ2-1, is GAGVSQTPSNKVTEKGKYVELRCDPISGHTALYWYRQSLGQGPEFLIYFQGTGAADDSGLPNDRFFAVRPEGSVSTLKIQRTERGDSAVYLCASSLAGEYNEQFFGPGTRLTVL.

The J gene is TRBJ1-2, the V gene TRBV4-3; possible D gene TRBD1, 5 bases. Trimming removed 1 base from V and 4 bases from J, with 7 bases in between. The CDR3 sequence is 13 residues long. Germline values: CDR1 LGHNA, CDR2 YSLEER. Here the CDR3 reads CASSQVGGYGYTF. In DNA, the CDR3 is TGCGCCAGCAGCCAAGTTGGGGGCTATGGCTACACCTTC.